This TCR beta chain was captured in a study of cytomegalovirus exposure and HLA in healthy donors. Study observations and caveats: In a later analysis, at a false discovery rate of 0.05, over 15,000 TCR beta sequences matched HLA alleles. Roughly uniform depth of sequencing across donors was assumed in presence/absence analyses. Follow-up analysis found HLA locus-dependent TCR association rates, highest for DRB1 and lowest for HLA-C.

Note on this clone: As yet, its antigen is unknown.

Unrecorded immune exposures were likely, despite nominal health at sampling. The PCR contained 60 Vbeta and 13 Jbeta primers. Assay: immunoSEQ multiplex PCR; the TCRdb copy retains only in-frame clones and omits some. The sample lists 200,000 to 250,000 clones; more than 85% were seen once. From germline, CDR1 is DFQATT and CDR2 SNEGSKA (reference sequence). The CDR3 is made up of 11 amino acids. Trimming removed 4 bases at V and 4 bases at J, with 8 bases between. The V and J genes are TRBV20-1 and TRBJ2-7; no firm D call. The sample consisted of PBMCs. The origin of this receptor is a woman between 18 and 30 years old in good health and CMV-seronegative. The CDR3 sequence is CSAIQPYEQYF. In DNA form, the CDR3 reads TGCAGTGCTATACAGCCTTACGAGCAGTACTTC.